Each of the 13 T cell receptor beta chains below was sequenced from the same sample in a study of blood T cells in healthy people across ages. With a J-beta primer mix and a sample-barcoded 5' primer, a second PCR ran about 6 to 11 cycles. Each CDR3 protein gets one entry after TCRdb re-called the 5' RACE reads with MiXCR. Of about 780,000 distinct CDR3 sequences in the sample, 35% to 60% are singletons; the top ten hold over 15%. The sequencing input was blood. These receptors originate from a man aged 80 or over in good health.

In this sample, this clonotype turned up many times. V usage is TRBV12-3 or TRBV12-4 and J usage is TRBJ2-5; D is unresolved. Deletions cut 8 bases from V and 2 bases from J, with 9 bases between. The CDR3 runs to 12 residues. CDR3: CASRGFQETQYF. The CDR3 DNA sequence: TGTGCCAGCCGTGGCTTTCAAGAGACCCAGTACTTC.

This clonotype was recorded only once. V and J are TRBV20-1 and TRBJ2-7; D unclear. Trimming shortened V by 3 bases and J by 3 bases, and 9 bases separated the two germline ends. The CDR3 is made up of 12 amino acids. Germline V gene sequence: CDR1 DFQATT, CDR2 SNEGSKA (reference sequence). In DNA, the CDR3 is TGCAGTGCTAGGTACACCGGCTACGAGCAGTACTTC. Protein sequence: CSARYTGYEQYF.

The chain has TRBV27 and TRBJ2-1, with TRBD2 identical over 12 bases. J gave up 7 bases and V 1 base, and 11 bases lay outside the gene matches. The CDR3 is 18 residues long. CDR1 and CDR2 (germline): MNHEY, SMNVEV (reference sequence). This CDR3 reads CASSLYVASGGARNEQFF. For the CDR3, the DNA is TGTGCCAGCAGTTTATATGTGGCTAGCGGGGGGGCAAGGAATGAGCAGTTCTTC.

The V and J genes are TRBV6-5 and TRBJ2-3; D is perhaps TRBD2 (6 bases). The CDR3 runs 13 residues. Germline V gene lookup returns CDR1 MNHEY and CDR2 SVGAGI. The V end was cut by 0 bases, the J end by 7 bases, with 8 bases between. This chain's CDR3 is CASSYSGGNTQYF. The CDR3, as DNA: TGTGCCAGCAGTTACTCGGGGGGAAATACGCAGTATTTT.

In this sample, this clonotype turned up a few times. This sequence joins TRBV29-1 and TRBJ2-3; TRBD1 might be the D (6 bases). In germline, CDR1 is SQVTM, CDR2 ANQGSEA. V was pared by 5 bases and J by 2 bases, with 11 bases between. CDR3 length: 13 residues. The DNA for the CDR3 is TGCAGCGTTAACCGACAGGACACAGATACGCAGTATTTT. Amino acids: CSVNRQDTDTQYF.

The chain is built from TRBV7-2 and TRBJ1-6; no definite D call. CDR1 SGHTA and CDR2 FQGNSA come from the germline V gene. The CDR3 spans 17 residues. V was cut by 1 base and J by 5 bases, with 15 bases left in between. The CDR3 DNA follows: TGTGCCAGCAGCTTAGGAAGTGTGTCAGCGAATAATTCACCCCTCCACTTT. Protein product: CASSLGSVSANNSPLHF.

The table lists this clonotype with a few counts. This sequence joins TRBV20-1 and TRBJ2-1; 9 bases map to TRBD2. Per the germline V gene, CDR1 is DFQATT and CDR2 is SNEGSKA (reference sequence). The CDR3 is 14 residues long. Germline trimming cut 3 bases from V and 7 bases from J; bases unmatched to any gene: 7. This CDR3 is CSARRLAAWNEQFF. CDR3 in DNA: TGCAGTGCTAGGCGACTAGCGGCTTGGAATGAGCAGTTCTTC.

The V and J genes are TRBV9 and TRBJ2-3, with D perhaps being TRBD1 or TRBD2 (5 bases each). Germline V CDR1 and CDR2: SGDLS, YYNGEE. CDR3 size: 16 residues. Trimming shortened V by 4 bases and J by 9 bases, and 24 bases separated the two germline ends. Here the CDR3 reads CASSTPKGQGRGTQYF. The CDR3 bases are TGTGCCAGCAGCACTCCGAAGGGCCAGGGCCGGGGAACGCAGTATTTT.

This clonotype was seen repeatedly, ten times or more. A much larger clone sits a single nucleotide away, making a read error possible. The J gene is TRBJ2-5, the V gene TRBV6-5; TRBD1 agrees at 9 bases. Germline assignment: CDR1 MNHEY and CDR2 SVGAGI. This CDR3 has 14 residues. In nucleotides, the CDR3 is TGTGCGGCATCTACGGGGACAGGGCACAATGAGCAGTACTTC. Translated: CAASTGTGHNEQYF.

This clonotype was seen once. This chain connects TRBV7-2 to TRBJ2-5; 12 nucleotides line up with TRBD2. Germline V lookup: CDR1 SGHTA, CDR2 FQGNSA. V was clipped by 3 bases and J by 10 bases; unmatched bases: 6. The CDR3 consists of 14 residues. Written as DNA, the CDR3 is TGTGCCAGCAGCTTTGAGCGACTAGCGGGAGTCCAGTACTTC. This encodes CASSFERLAGVQYF.

This clonotype has only a few counts. This chain uses TRBV30 with TRBJ2-6; D is ambiguous. V was shortened by 0 bases and J by 1 base, with 22 bases between the two germline ends. Germline V CDR1 and CDR2: GTSNPN, SVGIG (reference sequence). The CDR3 covers 20 residues. The CDR3 bases are TGTGCCTGGAGTGTTGGAATGTGGCGTTGGTTGGCATCTGGGGCCAACGTCCTGACTTTC. Translating gives CAWSVGMWRWLASGANVLTF.

V gene TRBV12-5 combines with J gene TRBJ2-1; unclear D gene. The CDR3 runs to 11 residues. With 3 bases removed from V and 7 bases from J, the gap between germline ends came to 4 bases. Germline V gene lookup returns CDR1 LGHNT and CDR2 FRNRAP. The CDR3 coding sequence is TGTGCTAGTGGTTTCTTGAATGAGCAGTTCTTC. It encodes CASGFLNEQFF.

The chain joins TRBV27 to TRBJ2-7; D perhaps matches TRBD1 (6 bases). CDR3 length: 13 amino acids. Trimming shortened V by 7 bases and J by 1 base, and 11 bases separated the two germline ends. The V gene's germline CDR1 is MNHEY and CDR2 SMNVEV (reference sequence). The CDR3 DNA sequence: TGTGCCAGCAAGCGCAGGGGTTCCTACGAGCAGTACTTC. Its protein is CASKRRGSYEQYF.